These 20 T cell receptor beta chains originate from one sample sequenced in a study of T cell responses to AZD1222 COVID-19 vaccine. TCRdb's table, derived via immunoSEQ multiplex PCR, lists solely in-frame clones and lacks some. The sample consists of 90,000 to 100,000 clones, approximately 90% of them appearing once. The sample was peripheral blood, taken on day 0 of AZD1222 vaccination. These receptor sequences come from an adult in good health.

J is TRBJ2-1 and V is TRBV9; TRBD2 aligns across 7 bases. The CDR3 covers 16 residues. The germline V gene has CDR1 SGDLS and CDR2 YYNGEE. Germline trimming cut 0 bases from V and 4 bases from J; bases unmatched to any gene: 7. The CDR3 region is CASSVVSSGPYNEQFF. The CDR3 coding sequence is TGTGCCAGCAGCGTAGTTAGTAGCGGGCCGTACAATGAGCAGTTCTTC.

With regard to this clone: The junction departs from the called germline gene at one end, perhaps through a read error. This sequence joins TRBV19 and TRBJ2-3, with 9 positions matching TRBD2. Germline CDR1 LNHDA, CDR2 SQIVND (reference sequence). The CDR3 contains 13 residues. Here the CDR3 reads CACSGSLTDTQYF. DNA of the CDR3: TGTGCCTGTAGCGGGAGCTTGACAGATACGCAGTATTTT.

For this clone: One end of the junction is discordant with germline, which a read error may explain. This sequence joins TRBV19 and TRBJ1-3; TRBD1 aligns across 8 bases. Germline V CDR1 and CDR2: LNHDA, SQIVND (reference sequence). This CDR3 contains 14 residues. The CDR3 nucleotides read TGTGCCACCAGGACAGGGCGGACTGGGAACACCATATATTTT. Translation gives CATRTGRTGNTIYF.

This clone was observed a few times. The CDR3 sequence is CASSLGTGQETQYF. CDR3 DNA: TGTGCCAGCAGCCTCGGGACAGGACAAGAGACCCAGTACTTC. The chain recombines TRBV5-5 with TRBJ2-5, with 8 bases lining up with TRBD1. Germline CDR1 SGHKS, CDR2 YYEKEE (reference sequence). The trim removed 4 bases at V and 2 bases at J, leaving 4 bases unmatched. The CDR3 covers 14 residues.

The gene calls are TRBV7-2 and TRBJ2-5; D possibly corresponds to TRBD2 (6 bases). The CDR3 extends over 15 amino acids. Trimming took 7 bases from V and 0 from J, leaving 15 bases between them. Per germline, CDR1 SGHTA and CDR2 FQGNSA. DNA for the CDR3: TGTGCCAGCACACGAGCGGGCCAGTACCAAGAGACCCAGTACTTC. This translates into CASTRAGQYQETQYF.

V usage is TRBV19 and J usage is TRBJ2-5; maybe TRBD2 (5 bases). The V end was cut by 6 bases, the J end by 5 bases, with 19 bases between. This CDR3 spans 15 amino acids. Germline loops: CDR1 LNHDA, CDR2 SQIVND (reference sequence). The CDR3 spells CASSLGVLGPETQYF. The CDR3 DNA reads as TGTGCCAGTAGCCTCGGGGTCCTAGGGCCGGAGACCCAGTACTTC.

The chain uses TRBV27 and TRBJ1-4, with 11 nucleotides matching TRBD1. With 8 bases clipped from V and 8 bases from J, the junction kept 7 bases outside the gene matches. The CDR3 consists of 14 residues. Per germline, CDR1 MNHEY and CDR2 SMNVEV (reference sequence). CDR3 sequence: CASRTGGGGEKLFF. The CDR3 bases are TGTGCCAGCCGGACAGGGGGCGGAGGCGAAAAACTGTTTTTT.

The chain combines TRBV21-1 with TRBJ1-1. TRBV21-1 is a recognized pseudogene. The CDR3 has 18 amino acids. The CDR3 DNA sequence: TGTGCCAGCAGCTACCCAGTGGGGAGGGTAGGGGGGAACACTGAAGCTTTCTTT. Its protein product is CASSYPVGRVGGNTEAFF.

The chain employs TRBV30 and TRBJ1-2, with D possibly being TRBD1 (5 bases). There are 15 residues in the CDR3. In germline, CDR1 is GTSNPN, CDR2 SVGIG (reference sequence). The germline V and J ends were trimmed by 4 bases and 2 bases, with 17 bases remaining between them. CDR3 sequence reads: CAWNPQAGFNYGYTF. Here the CDR3 DNA reads TGTGCCTGGAATCCTCAAGCAGGGTTCAACTATGGCTACACCTTC.

V gene TRBV28 combines with J gene TRBJ1-1; 9 nucleotides match TRBD1. Trimming removed 5 bases from V and 5 bases from J; junction bases left unmatched: 3. Germline V gene lookup returns CDR1 MDHEN and CDR2 SYDVKM. There are 13 residues in the CDR3. CDR3 DNA sequence: TGTGCCAGCAGTCCACAGGGGGCTACTGAAGCTTTCTTT. This sequence encodes CASSPQGATEAFF.

This clone was picked up a small number of times. The rearrangement links TRBV10-3 to TRBJ2-3, with D perhaps TRBD1 (5 bases). In germline, CDR1 is ENHRY, CDR2 SYGVKD. CDR3 length: 17 residues. The V and J ends lost 4 bases and 6 bases respectively, with 23 bases between them. CDR3 sequence reads: CAISGTRTGWGADTQYF. In DNA form, the CDR3 reads TGTGCCATCAGTGGAACGAGAACAGGATGGGGCGCGGATACGCAGTATTTT.

This clone was found once. The chain is built from TRBV11-1 and TRBJ2-5; TRBD1 matches 7 bases. The CDR3 length is 15 residues. The V and J ends lost 1 base and 5 bases, in that order; junction bases with no gene match: 7. CDR1 SGHAT and CDR2 FQDESV come from the germline V gene (reference sequence). The CDR3 DNA is TGTGCCAGCAGCTTAGACGAAAGGGGGCTGGAGACCCAGTACTTC. Protein product: CASSLDERGLETQYF.

The chain is built from TRBV28 and TRBJ1-2; unclear D gene. CDR3 length: 14 residues. Germline CDR1 and CDR2: MDHEN and SYDVKM. Trimming took 2 bases from V and 5 from J, leaving 12 bases between them. CDR3: CASSLRAGRYGYTF. The CDR3 coding sequence is TGTGCCAGCAGTTTAAGGGCAGGTCGGTATGGCTACACCTTC.

V is TRBV28 and J is TRBJ2-2, with 8 bases that match TRBD2. The ends lost 2 bases at V and 0 bases at J; junction bases unmatched: 8. Germline values: CDR1 MDHEN, CDR2 SYDVKM. This CDR3 contains 18 residues. The CDR3 DNA reads TGTGCCAGCAGTTTACTTAGAGCGGGAGTATCGAACACCGGGGAGCTGTTTTTT. This translates into CASSLLRAGVSNTGELFF.

This clone was seen a few times. The chain combines TRBV27 with TRBJ2-7, with 8 nucleotides matching TRBD1. The CDR3 loop spans 16 amino acids. The V gene end was trimmed by 6 bases and the J gene end by 0 bases; junction bases not matched to a gene: 10. CDR1 is MNHEY, CDR2 SMNVEV, per germline (reference sequence). CDR3 bases: TGTGCCAGCAGCCCACAGGGGGAGTTGGGCTCCTACGAGCAGTACTTC. Translation gives CASSPQGELGSYEQYF.

This clone was counted once. The CDR3 region has the DNA TGTGCCAGCAGCCAAGGATACGAGCAGTACTTC. It yields the protein CASSQGYEQYF. The V and J genes are TRBV3-1 (or the pseudogene TRBV3-2) and TRBJ2-7; D ambiguous. This CDR3 is 11 amino acids long. Deletions cut 1 base from V and 4 bases from J, with 2 bases between. Germline CDR1 and CDR2: LGHDT and YNNKEL (reference sequence).

The rearrangement joins TRBV6-4 to TRBJ2-1, with 8 bases lining up with TRBD1. The germline V gene encodes CDR1 MRHNA and CDR2 SNTAGT. Germline trimming cut 0 bases from V and 3 bases from J; bases unmatched to any gene: 1. This CDR3 spans 15 amino acids. In DNA form, the CDR3 reads TGTGCCAGCAGTGACTCGACAGGGGACTACAATGAGCAGTTCTTC. Its translation: CASSDSTGDYNEQFF.

The chain carries TRBV3-1 (or the pseudogene TRBV3-2) and TRBJ2-7; D might be TRBD2 (5 bases). From germline, CDR1 is LGHDT and CDR2 YNNKEL (reference sequence). The CDR3 runs 12 residues. The ends were cut back, 3 bases at V and 2 bases at J, with 5 bases in the middle. CDR3 DNA sequence: TGTGCCAGCAGCCACGGGGCCTACGAGCAGTACTTC. This encodes CASSHGAYEQYF.

The rearrangement joins TRBV11-2 to TRBJ2-1, with 8 positions matching TRBD1. V was pared by 5 bases and J by 6 bases, with 9 bases of the junction left unmatched. The germline gives CDR1 SGHAT, CDR2 FQNNGV. This CDR3 contains 15 residues. CDR3 nucleotide sequence: TGTGCCAGCAGCCGTGACAGGGGAGCCTGCAATGAGCAGTTCTTC. Its protein product is CASSRDRGACNEQFF.

The chain carries TRBV30 and TRBJ1-6; 9 nucleotides match TRBD1. The CDR3 has 12 amino acids. The V segment lost 5 bases and the J segment 10 bases; nucleotides outside the gene matches: 3. The germline V gene encodes CDR1 GTSNPN and CDR2 SVGIG (reference sequence). The CDR3 protein is CAWGTGRSPLHF. CDR3 nucleotide sequence: TGTGCCTGGGGGACAGGGAGGTCACCCCTCCACTTT.